This TCR beta chain was identified during a study of blood T cell repertoires in COVID-19. Study summary: Sample material is recorded as cDNA or gDNA derived from T cells, B-cell-depleted T cells, or PBMCs.

Original data processing: Counts of nucleated cells, estimated from reference gene primer amplification, were obtained. Assay used: immunoSEQ multiplex PCR; TCRdb lists only in-frame clones, some missing. V, J and clone size reflect that table, while D and trimming were determined from the DNA. The sample carries approximately 250,000 clones, around 83% recorded once. This clone was recorded a few times. CDR3 length equals 17 residues. V shed 0 bases and J shed 1 base, with 13 bases lying between them. Germline loops: CDR1 SGHRS, CDR2 YFSETQ. The V and J genes are TRBV5-1 and TRBJ2-2; the D gene is possibly TRBD2 (6 bases). This clonotype originated in a woman in her 50s with acute or convalescent COVID-19. Input material: peripheral blood. The CDR3 DNA reads TGCGCCAGCAGCTTGGCCTCGACGGGAGTGAACACCGGGGAGCTGTTTTTT. Translating gives CASSLASTGVNTGELFF.